This T cell receptor (beta chain) was obtained from a study of cytomegalovirus exposure and HLA in healthy donors. Germline CDR1 reads LNHDA; CDR2 reads SQIVND (reference sequence). The CDR3 totals 12 residues. This clone has only a few counts. The antigen remains unidentified. Profiled with immunoSEQ multiplex PCR; TCRdb holds only in-frame clones, not every one. Among approximately 110,000 clones listed, about 88% were seen once. General observations from the study: Most TCRs appeared rarely, but some public TCRs recurred in many donors. Subsequent analysis found a tendency for first-cohort TCR clusters to co-occur within the 90 to 150 validation repertoires.

This TCR was sampled from a young woman in good health and CMV-seropositive. This sequence joins TRBV19 and TRBJ2-1, with 7 bases that match TRBD2. Sequencing was done on a sample of PBMCs. The CDR3 loop reads CPRREQMYEQFF. The CDR3 nucleotides read TGTCCCCGGCGGGAGCAAATGTATGAGCAGTTCTTC.